The 14 T cell receptor beta chains below all came from one sample that was sequenced in a study of CD8 T cells in Susac syndrome. RNA in amounts of about 0.45 to 1 ug was reverse transcribed with random hexamers. TCRdb reanalysed the immunoSEQ multiplex PCR reads using MiXCR and keeps one entry per CDR3 protein. This table has a few hundred thousand distinct CDR3 sequences, more than 80% appearing once. Sequenced: CD8+ T cells from PBMCs. The receptors stem from a human donor with multiple sclerosis.

J is TRBJ2-2 and V is TRBV9; a weak D match, TRBD1 (6 bases). The germline V gene has CDR1 SGDLS and CDR2 YYNGEE. The V end was cut by 4 bases, the J end by 1 base, with 14 bases between. This CDR3 contains 16 residues. For the CDR3, the DNA is TGTGCCAGCAGCCCAACGGACAGTAGGAACACCGGGGAGCTGTTTTTT. Translated: CASSPTDSRNTGELFF.

The chain recombines TRBV18 with TRBJ2-5, with 10 bases fitting TRBD2. Germline V gene data show CDR1 as KGHSH and CDR2 as LQKENI. V shed 3 bases, J shed 5 bases, and the junction held 12 bases outside the gene matches. The CDR3 runs 17 residues. The CDR3, as DNA: TGTGCCAGCTCACCCGGACTAGCGGACGAGAAAAGGGAGACCCAGTACTTC. Translated, it gives CASSPGLADEKRETQYF.

V is TRBV4-1 and J is TRBJ2-2; 10 nucleotides match TRBD1. This CDR3 region has 15 residues. Germline values: CDR1 MGHRA, CDR2 YSYEKL. After removal of 1 base from V and 6 bases from J, the junction contained 2 bases not matched to a gene. DNA of the CDR3: TGCGCCAGCAGCCAAGTAGGACAGGGGGCCGGGGAGCTGTTTTTT. It is translated as CASSQVGQGAGELFF.

J is TRBJ2-7 and V is TRBV6-5; the match to TRBD2 covers 11 bases. Germline V lookup: CDR1 MNHEY, CDR2 SVGAGI. This CDR3 region has 14 residues. The ends lost 9 bases at V and 7 bases at J; junction bases unmatched: 11. For the CDR3, the DNA is TGTGCCAGTATGACCGGGACTAGCGGATTAGAGCAGTACTTC. It encodes CASMTGTSGLEQYF.

In its sample, this clonotype was seen a few times. The V gene is TRBV27, the J gene TRBJ1-1, with D tentatively TRBD1 (5 bases). CDR1 and CDR2 from the germline V gene are MNHEY and SMNVEV (reference sequence). The CDR3 has 11 residues. Trimming took 8 bases from V and 6 from J, leaving 10 bases between them. The CDR3 DNA sequence: TGTGCCAGCGGTTGGGGGGCTGAAGCTTTCTTT. Translating it yields CASGWGAEAFF.

V is TRBV28 and J is TRBJ2-1; D is perhaps TRBD1 (5 bases). Germline V lookup: CDR1 MDHEN, CDR2 SYDVKM. The CDR3 contains 14 residues. With 2 bases removed from V and 8 bases from J, the gap between germline ends came to 13 bases. Here the CDR3 DNA reads TGTGCCAGCAGTTTAAGGATTAGGGGTGATGAGCAGTTCTTC. Protein: CASSLRIRGDEQFF.

The J gene is TRBJ2-7, the V gene TRBV12-5, with 8 positions matching TRBD1. Germline loops: CDR1 LGHNT, CDR2 FRNRAP. Trimming cost V 9 bases and J 2 bases; bases outside gene matches: 9. This CDR3 contains 14 residues. Here the CDR3 DNA reads TGTGCTAGCCAATCAGGGGGCGCGGCCTACGAGCAGTACTTC. It yields the protein CASQSGGAAYEQYF.

This clonotype appeared once. The CDR3 nucleotides are TGTGCCAGCAGCCCTGGGACAGGGGGCAGCGGGGAGCTGTTTTTT. It is translated as CASSPGTGGSGELFF. The V and J genes are TRBV9 and TRBJ2-2; 12 bases are shared with TRBD1. The V and J ends lost 4 bases and 7 bases, in that order; junction bases with no gene match: 5. The CDR3 is 15 amino acids. CDR1 is SGDLS and CDR2 is YYNGEE in the germline V gene.

J is TRBJ1-1 and V is TRBV10-3; tentative D call: TRBD1 (5 bases). The ends were cut back, 2 bases at V and 2 bases at J, with 12 bases in the middle. The CDR3 loop spans 15 amino acids. Germline-derived CDR1 and CDR2 are ENHRY and SYGVKD. The CDR3 reads CAISEPTGTNTEAFF. Written as DNA, the CDR3 is TGTGCCATCAGTGAGCCCACCGGGACCAACACTGAAGCTTTCTTT.

The chain couples TRBV30 to TRBJ1-1; D not resolved. Germline CDR1 and CDR2: GTSNPN and SVGIG (reference sequence). The CDR3 is 14 residues long. V lost 0 bases and J lost 2, with 10 bases in between. The CDR3 reads CAWSVRGYNTEAFF. DNA for the CDR3: TGTGCCTGGAGTGTACGGGGATATAACACTGAAGCTTTCTTT.

Concerning this clonotype itself: Because it lacks the conserved phenylalanine or tryptophan at the end, this CDR3 is likely a read error. This chain uses TRBV29-1 with TRBJ2-7, with D maybe TRBD1 (5 bases). V was trimmed by 1 base and J by 5 bases, leaving 24 bases between them. Germline lookup yields CDR1 SQVTM and CDR2 ANQGSEA. The CDR3 runs to 17 residues. The CDR3: CSVEGGITGTPRNEQYL. The CDR3 DNA reads TGCAGCGTTGAAGGTGGCATTACAGGTACCCCTAGGAACGAGCAGTACCTC.

The CDR3 here is CASSQVPLEGNYGYTF. CDR3 sequence (DNA): TGCGCCAGCAGCCAAGTACCATTGGAAGGAAACTATGGCTACACCTTC. The V call is TRBV4-1, the J call TRBJ1-2; D remains ambiguous. The V gene's germline CDR1 is MGHRA and CDR2 YSYEKL. Trimming removed 1 base at V and 2 bases at J, with 14 bases between. This CDR3 comprises 16 residues.

The chain carries TRBV6-5 and TRBJ2-5; 9 bases are a match to TRBD2. There are 15 residues in the CDR3. The V gene end was trimmed by 1 base and the J gene end by 3 bases; junction bases not matched to a gene: 3. The germline V gene has CDR1 MNHEY and CDR2 SVGAGI. The CDR3 DNA is TGTGCCAGCAGTTACTGGCGGGGGGGTGAAGAGACCCAGTACTTC. Its translation is CASSYWRGGEETQYF.

The V call is TRBV6-2 or TRBV6-3, the J call TRBJ1-1; 8 bases are a match to TRBD1. This CDR3 spans 17 amino acids. The germline gives CDR1 MNHEY, CDR2 SVGEGT. Unmatched junction bases numbered 15, after V lost 6 bases and J lost 3 bases. This CDR3 is CASSHPDREDEDTEAFF. The DNA of the CDR3 is TGTGCCAGCAGCCACCCGGACAGGGAAGATGAGGACACTGAAGCTTTCTTT.